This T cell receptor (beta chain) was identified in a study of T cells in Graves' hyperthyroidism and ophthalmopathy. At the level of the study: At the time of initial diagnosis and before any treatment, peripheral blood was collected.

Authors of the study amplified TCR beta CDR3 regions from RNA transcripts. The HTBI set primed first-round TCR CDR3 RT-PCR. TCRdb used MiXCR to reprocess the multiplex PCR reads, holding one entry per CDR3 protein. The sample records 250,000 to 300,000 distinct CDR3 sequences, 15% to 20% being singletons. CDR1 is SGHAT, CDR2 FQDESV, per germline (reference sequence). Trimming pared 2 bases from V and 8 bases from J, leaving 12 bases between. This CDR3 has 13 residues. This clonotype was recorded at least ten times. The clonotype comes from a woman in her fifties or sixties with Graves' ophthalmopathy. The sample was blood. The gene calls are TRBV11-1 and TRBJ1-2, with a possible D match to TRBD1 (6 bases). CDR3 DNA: TGTGCCAGCAGCTTACAACAGGGCAGAGGCTACACCTTC. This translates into CASSLQQGRGYTF.